This T cell receptor beta chain was recovered during a study of blood T cell repertoires in COVID-19. Study background: The origin of the acute and convalescent COVID-19 samples was the United States, Italy and Spain.

After removal of 9 bases from V and 5 bases from J, the junction contained 12 bases not matched to a gene. The germline V gene encodes CDR1 SEHNR and CDR2 FQNEAQ (reference sequence). CDR3 size: 15 residues. Clones were read by immunoSEQ multiplex PCR, and TCRdb kept only the in-frame ones, dropping some. Here the sample spans 280,000 or so clones, almost 90% being singletons. This chain links TRBV7-9 with TRBJ2-5, with 10 bases aligning to TRBD1. Source material: PBMCs or T cells enriched from blood (not recorded which). The sequence was collected from a woman aged 18 to 35 with acute COVID-19. The CDR3 loop reads CARRQGARKKETQYF. CDR3 nucleotide sequence: TGTGCCAGAAGACAGGGGGCGCGTAAAAAGGAGACCCAGTACTTC.